This is a list of T cell receptor beta chains from one sample in a study of T cells in localized non-small cell lung cancer. Assay: immunoSEQ multiplex PCR; the TCRdb copy retains only in-frame clones and omits some. The sample consists of fewer than 35,000 clones, roughly nine tenths of them appearing once. The sequenced sample was peripheral blood, obtained before any cancer treatment. The source of these receptors is a female donor aged 60 or older with stage I lung adenocarcinoma. The CDR3 runs from the conserved cysteine through the conserved F or W. The order of the fields is CDR3 protein, D gene, clone size, V gene, CDR3 length. A D gene is named only where the DNA matches it firmly. Not every row has a clone size; where given, it reads once, few, many or a size class.

CDR3: CASSFLGLAGDEQFF; D: TRBD2; size: .; V: TRBV5-5; length: 15
CDR3: CASSPGGAGPEAFF; D: .; size: .; V: TRBV18; length: 14
CDR3: CAISAAPGLAPNTGELFF; D: TRBD2; size: .; V: TRBV10-3; length: 18
CDR3: CASSLGTDYGYTF; D: TRBD1; size: .; V: TRBV28; length: 13
CDR3: CASSAGTGELFF; D: .; size: .; V: TRBV18; length: 12
CDR3: CASSLGPLFLSSGEQYF; D: .; size: .; V: TRBV5-1; length: 17
CDR3: CASSPTGQPGDTQYF; D: TRBD1; size: .; V: TRBV7-9; length: 15
CDR3: CASSPRIPSGSIIETQYF; D: TRBD2; size: .; V: TRBV11-2; length: 18
CDR3: CASGLVISVNTEAFF; D: .; size: .; V: TRBV12-5; length: 15
CDR3: CASRQGFPNEKLFF; D: .; size: .; V: TRBV6-1; length: 14
CDR3: CASSYGDYGYTF; D: .; size: few; V: TRBV7-8; length: 12
CDR3: CASSQGARGEQYF; D: .; size: .; V: TRBV4-1; length: 13
CDR3: CAWNRGSGTGELFF; D: .; size: .; V: TRBV30; length: 14